This is a list of T cell receptor beta chains from one sample in a study of patients and donors after allogeneic stem cell transplantation. TCRdb re-analysed the RT-PCR reads in MiXCR, keeping a single row per CDR3 protein. The sample includes fewer than 30,000 distinct CDR3 sequences, roughly 43% of them seen just once. The specimen sequenced was blood, either unsorted or a sorted T cell fraction (not recorded which). Receptor source: a human donor who was either an allogeneic HSCT recipient or a stem cell or donor lymphocyte infusion donor (not recorded which). It is not recorded whose cells these are; they may come from a transplant donor. The CDR3 runs from the conserved cysteine through the conserved F or W. D genes are given only for firm matches. Only part of the rows carry a size: once, few, many, or a class if the clone is expanded.

d_call | j_call | clone_size | v_call | cdr3_nt | cdr3_aa
- | TRBJ1-4 | - | TRBV10-2 | TGCGCCAGCAGTGACATGGGGACAACTAATGAAAAACTGTTTTTT | CASSDMGTTNEKLFF
- | TRBJ1-4 | once | TRBV6-5 | TGTGCCAGCAGTTGGTCCGCGGGGTTACTTGCTGAAAAACTGTTTTTT | CASSWSAGLLAEKLFF
- | TRBJ2-5 | once | TRBV5-1 | TGCGCCAGCAGTCCCGGGAACAGGCCTTACCAAGAGACCCAGTACTTC | CASSPGNRPYQETQYF
- | TRBJ1-2 | - | TRBV28 | TGTGCCAGCAGCGGGGGCAGGGTAGTCTACACCTTC | CASSGGRVVYTF
- | TRBJ2-7 | - | TRBV7-9 | TGTGCCAGCAGCTTACCCCTCAAGGGCCAGGACTCCTACGAGCAGTACTTC | CASSLPLKGQDSYEQYF
TRBD1 | TRBJ1-3 | - | TRBV6-6 | TGTGCCAGCAGTTACGGACAGGCCTCTGGAAACACCATATATTTT | CASSYGQASGNTIYF
TRBD2 | TRBJ2-1 | - | TRBV3-1 | TGTGCCAGCAGCCAAGATCTAGCGGAGAGCTCCTACAATGAGCAGTTCTTC | CASSQDLAESSYNEQFF
- | TRBJ2-7 | few | TRBV6-6 | TGTGCCAGCAGTTACTCGCCGCGCGGCCTCTCCTACGAGCAGTACTTC | CASSYSPRGLSYEQYF
- | TRBJ2-3 | - | TRBV9 | TGTGCCAGCAGCGGGAATCCCGACACAGATACGCAGTATTTT | CASSGNPDTDTQYF
TRBD2 | TRBJ2-5 | - | TRBV7-2 | TGTGCCAGCAGTCTTGGACTAGCGGGGGAAAAAGAGACCCAGTACTTC | CASSLGLAGEKETQYF
- | TRBJ1-5 | - | TRBV18 | TGTGCCACCGCCGGAACGGGGAATCAGCCCCAGCATTTT | CATAGTGNQPQHF
- | TRBJ2-4 | medium-sized | TRBV2 | TGTGCCAGCAAGGTGGGGGCTGGCGCCAAAAACATTCAGTACTTC | CASKVGAGAKNIQYF
- | TRBJ1-4 | - | TRBV5-6 | TGTGCCAGCAGCTTGCGGGGTCACAATGAAAAACTGTTTTTT | CASSLRGHNEKLFF
- | TRBJ1-1 | - | TRBV5-4 | TGTGCCAGCAGCTTGTGGGGATCCCGCACTGAAGCTTTCTTT | CASSLWGSRTEAFF
TRBD2 | TRBJ2-3 | - | TRBV12-3/TRBV12-4 | TGTGCCAGCAGTCTAGACTGGGGGGGGTTAACAGATACGCAGTATTTT | CASSLDWGGLTDTQYF
TRBD1 | TRBJ2-4 | many | TRBV11-3 | TGTGCCAGCAGCCCGGGACAGGGCTCTAACATTCAGTACTTC | CASSPGQGSNIQYF
TRBD2 | TRBJ2-7 | few | TRBV29-1 | TGCAGCGTAGCCGGACTAGCGGGAGCCTCCTACGAGCAGTACTTC | CSVAGLAGASYEQYF
- | TRBJ2-2 | few | TRBV10-3 | TGTGCCATCAGTGAACCCCTTGGCAGGGGCCTTGCCGGGGAGCTGTTTTTT | CAISEPLGRGLAGELFF
TRBD1 | TRBJ1-6 | - | TRBV10-3 | TGTGCCATCAGTCGGGACAGCTCAAATTCACCCCTCCACTTT | CAISRDSSNSPLHF
- | TRBJ1-5 | - | TRBV6-5 | TGTGCCAGCAGTTTCAGAGCGCCGGGAGGCAATCAGCCCCAGCATTTT | CASSFRAPGGNQPQHF
- | TRBJ1-1 | few | TRBV5-4 | TGTGCCAGCAGCCCAGGGTTTGGGACTGAAGCTTTCTTT | CASSPGFGTEAFF
- | TRBJ1-5 | - | TRBV12-3/TRBV12-4 | TGTGCCAGCAGTTTAAGGGTGCCAGGGGTGGATCAGCCCCAGCATTTT | CASSLRVPGVDQPQHF
TRBD1 | TRBJ1-6 | - | TRBV20-1 | TGCAGTGCTACTCAGGGGGGTATGAATTCACCCCTCCACTTT | CSATQGGMNSPLHF
- | TRBJ2-7 | - | TRBV4-1 | TGCGCCAGCAGCCAACCCAGGGTTTCCTACGAGCAGTACTTC | CASSQPRVSYEQYF
- | TRBJ1-6 | few | TRBV12-3/TRBV12-4 | TGTGCCAGCAGTTTAGCCTTAGGGGGAAGGTCACCCCTCCACTTT | CASSLALGGRSPLHF
TRBD1 | TRBJ2-3 | - | TRBV20-1 | TGCAGTGCAAACAGGGGGCCTGCGATCCGACCTAGCACAGATACGCAGTATTTT | CSANRGPAIRPSTDTQYF
- | TRBJ1-2 | - | TRBV10-3 | TGTGCCATCAGTGAAGGGTCCCAAAAAAACTATGGCTACACCTTC | CAISEGSQKNYGYTF
- | TRBJ2-2 | - | TRBV27 | TGTGCCAGCAGTCCTCTCGCGGGAATCATCGCCGGGGAGCTGTTTTTT | CASSPLAGIIAGELFF
- | TRBJ1-2 | many | TRBV7-9 | TGTGCCAGCAGCTTAGGGCGGGCCTATGGCTACACCTTC | CASSLGRAYGYTF
TRBD1 | TRBJ1-2 | few | TRBV10-3 | TGTGCCATCAGTCCGGGACAGGGGGCGGACTACACCTTC | CAISPGQGADYTF
- | TRBJ1-1 | few | TRBV5-1 | TGCGCCAGCAGCTTGCAGGGGTGGAGGACTGAAGCTTTCTTT | CASSLQGWRTEAFF
TRBD1 | TRBJ1-5 | - | TRBV7-9 | TGTGCCAGCAGTATTACAGGGGGCCCAAATAGCAATCAGCCCCAGCATTTT | CASSITGGPNSNQPQHF
- | TRBJ1-6 | few | TRBV12-3/TRBV12-4 | TGTGCCAGCAGTCGAGGTGCGCCACAGAATTCACCCCTCCACTTT | CASSRGAPQNSPLHF
- | TRBJ1-6 | - | TRBV7-9 | TGTGCCAGCTCCAGGGAGTACTCCTATAATTCACCCCTCCACTTT | CASSREYSYNSPLHF
- | TRBJ1-3 | once | TRBV3-1 | TGTGCCAGCAGCCAAGATTCAGGGTCCTCTGGAAACACCATATATTTT | CASSQDSGSSGNTIYF
TRBD2 | TRBJ2-7 | - | TRBV4-2 | TGTGCCAGCAGCCAACTTAGCGGGAGAGTCTACGAGCAGTACTTC | CASSQLSGRVYEQYF
- | TRBJ1-5 | - | TRBV3-1 | TGTGCCAGCAGCCAATCAGGGCTGTTCAATCAGCCCCAGCATTTT | CASSQSGLFNQPQHF
- | TRBJ2-7 | - | TRBV20-1 | TGCAGTGTGAGGGTGAGATACGAGCAGTACTTC | CSVRVRYEQYF
- | TRBJ1-5 | many | TRBV12-3/TRBV12-4 | TGTGCCAGCAGTACTTCAGGGGCCTACAATCAGCCCCAGCATTTT | CASSTSGAYNQPQHF
- | TRBJ2-2 | - | TRBV11-2 | TGTGCCAGCAGCTTTGACAGCTACACCGGGGAGCTGTTTTTT | CASSFDSYTGELFF
- | TRBJ1-3 | few | TRBV10-3 | TGTGCCATCACTAGCTCTGGAAACACCATATATTTT | CAITSSGNTIYF
- | TRBJ2-7 | - | TRBV7-9 | TGTGCCAGCAGCAACGGGACCGCTCCTTACTACGAGCAGTACTTC | CASSNGTAPYYEQYF
- | TRBJ1-6 | - | TRBV5-1 | TGCGCCAGCAGCTTAAAAGAGCCCTATAATTCACCCCTCCACTTT | CASSLKEPYNSPLHF
TRBD1 | TRBJ1-2 | few | TRBV6-5 | TGTGCCAGCAGTCGTGGCGACAGGGGATCTGGCTACACCTTC | CASSRGDRGSGYTF
TRBD1 | TRBJ1-2 | few | TRBV3-1 | TGTGCCAGCAGCCAACAGACAGGGGGCGTCGGTAACTATGGCTACACCTTC | CASSQQTGGVGNYGYTF
- | TRBJ2-2 | - | TRBV5-1 | TGCGCCAGCAGCAGAGTCAACACTTGGGTGAGGAACACCGGGGAGCTGTTTTTT | CASSRVNTWVRNTGELFF
- | TRBJ1-2 | - | TRBV29-1 | TGCAGCGTTGATACCTTCTATGGCTACACCTTC | CSVDTFYGYTF
- | TRBJ2-7 | - | TRBV5-1 | TGCGCCAGCAGCTTCAGGGGCCCCTACGAGCAGTACTTC | CASSFRGPYEQYF
- | TRBJ1-2 | - | TRBV5-1 | TGCGCCAGCAGCTTCGGAACAGGTTTTGCTAACTATGGCTACACCTTC | CASSFGTGFANYGYTF